This passage covers 12 T cell receptor beta chains from one sample sequenced in a study of cytomegalovirus exposure and HLA in healthy donors (TCRdb year 2017). The library was generated by the immunoSEQ multiplex PCR assay. The table was pulled from immuneACCESS by TCRdb, which kept in-frame rearrangements only. Such tables lose some clones; where checked, under half of the loss comes from unresolved V genes, and the rest has no known cause. The table for this sample lists 120,000 or so clones; approximately 88% of them were counted only once. The top ten hold 1.5% to 2.5% of the sample. The specimen sequenced was PBMCs. The source is a woman between 18 and 29 years old in good health and CMV-seronegative.

The chain links TRBV5-6 to TRBJ2-5, with D tentatively TRBD2 (6 bases). The CDR3 length is 14 residues. The V and J ends lost 4 bases and 6 bases respectively, with 16 bases between them. Germline V gives CDR1 SGHDT, CDR2 YYEEEE. The CDR3 loop is CASSPWRGSKTQYF. In DNA form, the CDR3 reads TGTGCCAGCAGCCCCTGGCGGGGCTCGAAGACCCAGTACTTC.

The chain carries TRBV5-4 and TRBJ2-7; TRBD2 agrees at 14 bases. The germline V gene has CDR1 SGHNT and CDR2 YYREEE (reference sequence). The CDR3 consists of 16 residues. Germline trimming cut 4 bases from V and 1 base from J; bases unmatched to any gene: 4. The CDR3, as DNA: TGTGCCAGCAGCCCGGGACTAGCGGGAGCTTCCTACGAGCAGTACTTC. Translated: CASSPGLAGASYEQYF.

The V call is TRBV7-8, the J call TRBJ2-2, with 8 positions matching TRBD1. V was clipped by 7 bases and J by 2 bases; unmatched bases: 24. The CDR3 contains 21 residues. The germline V gene encodes CDR1 SGHVS and CDR2 FQNEAQ. CDR3 nucleotide sequence: TGTGCCAGCACCGGGACAGGATTAACGGGGGCGAGTTCCTATAACACCGGGGAGCTGTTTTTT. Its translation: CASTGTGLTGASSYNTGELFF.

The chain uses TRBV30 and TRBJ1-2; 7 positions match TRBD1. Trimming at V came to 5 bases and at J to 5 bases, leaving 8 bases not matched to a gene. Germline CDR1 and CDR2: GTSNPN and SVGIG (reference sequence). This CDR3 contains 13 residues. CDR3 nucleotides: TGTGCCTGGGCCAAGGGACAGCCTTATGGCTACACCTTC. It translates to CAWAKGQPYGYTF.

This chain uses TRBV2 with TRBJ2-5, with D tentatively TRBD2 (5 bases). CDR1 is SNHLY and CDR2 is FYNNEI in the germline V gene. The CDR3 has 14 amino acids. V was pared by 8 bases and J by 5 bases, with 18 bases between. CDR3: CASGILAGDETQYF. The CDR3 region has the DNA TGTGCCAGCGGAATCTTAGCCGGGGATGAGACCCAGTACTTC.

The genes are TRBV28 and TRBJ2-1, with TRBD2 matching 13 bases. Germline CDR1 reads MDHEN; CDR2 reads SYDVKM. CDR3 length: 19 amino acids. Losses at the gene ends were 2 bases for V and 8 bases for J; bases not matched to a gene: 15. The CDR3 nucleotides read TGTGCCAGCAGTTTACCTCCAGGGACTAGCGGGGCTAATGAACATGAGCAGTTCTTC. Its translation is CASSLPPGTSGANEHEQFF.

The chain joins TRBV29-1 to TRBJ1-1; D is ambiguous. The germline V gene has CDR1 SQVTM and CDR2 ANQGSEA. The CDR3 consists of 14 residues. V was clipped by 0 bases and J by 2 bases, with 10 bases between them. The CDR3 is CSVEEAGINTEAFF. The CDR3 nucleotides are TGCAGCGTTGAAGAGGCAGGAATTAACACTGAAGCTTTCTTT. Full variable domain (outside the CDR3, taken from reference TRBV29-1 and TRBJ1-1): SAVISQKPSRDICQRGTSLTIQCQVDSQVTMMFWYRQQPGQSLTLIATANQGSEATYESGFVIDKFPISRPNLTFSTLTVSNMSPEDSSIYLCSVEEAGINTEAFFGQGTRLTVV.

This clone was seen a handful of times. This rearrangement joins TRBV4-1 to TRBJ2-7, with 11 bases that match TRBD2. V shed 2 bases, J shed 2 bases, and the junction held 2 bases outside the gene matches. The CDR3 covers 15 residues. CDR1 MGHRA and CDR2 YSYEKL come from the germline V gene. CDR3 bases: TGCGCCAGCAGCCAACCGACTAGCGGGACCTACGAGCAGTACTTC. Amino acids: CASSQPTSGTYEQYF.

This sequence joins TRBV6-1 and TRBJ1-1; TRBD1 matches at 7 bases. CDR1 and CDR2 (germline): MNHNS, SASEGT. The J segment lost 2 bases and the V segment lost 7 bases, leaving 10 bases of the junction unmatched. The CDR3 is 15 residues long. Written as DNA, the CDR3 is TGTGCCAGCATCCCTGGGACAGCTCACAACACTGAAGCTTTCTTT. Residues: CASIPGTAHNTEAFF.

The chain combines TRBV29-1 with TRBJ1-5; 10 nucleotides align to TRBD1. Germline assignment: CDR1 SQVTM and CDR2 ANQGSEA. The CDR3 totals 13 residues. V dropped 6 bases and J dropped 3; count of bases not matched to a gene: 2. CDR3 sequence (DNA): TGCAGCGTAGGGACAGGGGACAATCAGCCCCAGCATTTT. It encodes CSVGTGDNQPQHF.

The genes are TRBV6-5 and TRBJ2-1, with 8 nucleotides matching TRBD2. After removal of 6 bases from V and 1 base from J, the junction contained 5 bases not matched to a gene. The length of the CDR3 is 15 residues. Germline-derived CDR1 and CDR2 are MNHEY and SVGAGI. The CDR3 reads CASRNGGVSYNEQFF. CDR3 sequence (DNA): TGTGCCAGCAGGAACGGGGGGGTGTCCTACAATGAGCAGTTCTTC.

The rearrangement joins TRBV30 to TRBJ1-2; 9 nucleotides match TRBD1. Trimming at V came to 4 bases and at J to 5 bases, leaving 5 bases not matched to a gene. Per germline, CDR1 GTSNPN and CDR2 SVGIG (reference sequence). This CDR3 spans 13 amino acids. The CDR3 DNA sequence: TGTGCCTGGACTACAGGGGGCTCATATGGCTACACCTTC. Protein: CAWTTGGSYGYTF.